Presented here are 17 T cell receptor beta chains from one specimen sequenced in a study of blood T cell repertoires in COVID-19. Here immunoSEQ multiplex PCR was the method, and the copy in TCRdb shows in-frame clones only, minus some. Of approximately 50,000 clones listed, 75% to 90% are singletons. Specimen: peripheral blood. The source is a man between 60 and 75 years old with acute or convalescent COVID-19.

The rearrangement links TRBV5-1 to TRBJ2-4; 11 nucleotides line up with TRBD1. CDR1 is SGHRS and CDR2 is YFSETQ in the germline V gene. CDR3 size: 15 residues. With V trimmed by 4 bases and J by 3 bases, 3 bases remained unmatched. The CDR3 protein is CASSKGQGDKNIQYF. CDR3 in DNA: TGCGCCAGCAGCAAGGGACAGGGGGACAAAAACATTCAGTACTTC.

The chain is built from TRBV27 and TRBJ1-1, with TRBD1 as a possible D gene (5 bases). Germline V gene sequence: CDR1 MNHEY, CDR2 SMNVEV (reference sequence). The CDR3 runs 14 residues. V lost 7 bases and J 3 bases, leaving 15 bases between the germline ends. The CDR3 sequence: CASTPGGLDTEAFF. The CDR3 coding sequence is TGTGCCAGCACCCCCGGGGGGTTGGACACTGAAGCTTTCTTT.

V gene TRBV6-1 combines with J gene TRBJ1-5; TRBD1 matches at 8 bases. The CDR3 runs 16 residues. The V and J ends lost 4 bases and 0 bases, in that order; junction bases with no gene match: 5. The germline gives CDR1 MNHNS, CDR2 SASEGT. The chain's CDR3 is CASSGDRSHSNQPQHF. In DNA, the CDR3 is TGTGCCAGCAGTGGGGACAGGAGTCATAGCAATCAGCCCCAGCATTTT.

The table lists this clone with a count of one. The chain has TRBV2 and TRBJ2-1; 8 bases map to TRBD2. Germline CDR1 and CDR2: SNHLY and FYNNEI. The trim removed 6 bases at V and 0 bases at J, leaving 1 base unmatched. This CDR3 contains 14 residues. DNA for the CDR3: TGTGCCAGCAGGGGACTAGACTCCTACAATGAGCAGTTCTTC. This encodes CASRGLDSYNEQFF.

The chain is built from TRBV18 and TRBJ2-3, with 9 bases matching TRBD2. This CDR3 is 18 amino acids long. CDR1 is KGHSH and CDR2 is LQKENI in the germline V gene. Trimming cost V 0 bases and J 2 bases; bases outside gene matches: 9. The CDR3 region is CASSPPYGTSFSTDTQYF. The CDR3 bases are TGTGCCAGCTCACCACCGTATGGGACTAGCTTCTCCACAGATACGCAGTATTTT.

The gene calls are TRBV9 and TRBJ1-2; D is undetermined. Trimming stripped 1 base from V and 2 bases from J, with 9 bases between. Germline V gives CDR1 SGDLS, CDR2 YYNGEE. This CDR3 region has 14 residues. The CDR3 region has the DNA TGTGCCAGCAGCGTATCCGGACTAAACTATGGCTACACCTTC. Encoded protein: CASSVSGLNYGYTF.

V is TRBV19 and J is TRBJ1-4, with 7 bases fitting TRBD1. The CDR3 is 13 residues long. J gave up 7 bases and V 6 bases, and 5 bases lay outside the gene matches. Germline-derived CDR1 and CDR2 are LNHDA and SQIVND (reference sequence). The CDR3 region is CASSLTGSEKLFF. The CDR3 DNA sequence: TGTGCCAGTAGCCTGACAGGGTCTGAAAAACTGTTTTTT.

In its sample, this clone was seen once. CDR3 amino acids: CASGEQGNNEKLFF. The CDR3, as DNA: TGTGCCAGTGGAGAACAGGGGAATAATGAAAAACTGTTTTTT. This rearrangement joins TRBV19 to TRBJ1-4; 7 nucleotides agree with TRBD1. Germline trimming cut 8 bases from V and 4 bases from J; bases unmatched to any gene: 7. In germline, CDR1 is LNHDA, CDR2 SQIVND (reference sequence). The CDR3 loop spans 14 amino acids.

This chain joins TRBV30 and TRBJ2-3; 9 nucleotides match TRBD2. The CDR3 has 15 amino acids. Germline lookup yields CDR1 GTSNPN and CDR2 SVGIG (reference sequence). Germline trimming cut 0 bases from V and 2 bases from J; bases unmatched to any gene: 3. CDR3 coding DNA: TGTGCCTGGAGTGTCTCTAGCGGGACCACAGATACGCAGTATTTT. Translated: CAWSVSSGTTDTQYF.

The chain couples TRBV10-3 to TRBJ2-2, with unresolved D. Germline assignment: CDR1 ENHRY and CDR2 SYGVKD. The V end lost 10 bases, the J end lost 6 bases, and 9 bases lay between the germline ends. CDR3 length equals 11 residues. The CDR3 is CATDLAGELFF. The CDR3 region has the DNA TGTGCCACCGACTTGGCCGGGGAGCTGTTTTTT.

This chain joins TRBV9 and TRBJ2-1; maybe TRBD2 (6 bases). Trimming shortened V by 0 bases and J by 3 bases, and 16 bases separated the two germline ends. The germline V gene encodes CDR1 SGDLS and CDR2 YYNGEE. The CDR3 spans 17 residues. Here the CDR3 reads CASSVARGWAGYNEQFF. The CDR3 nucleotides are TGTGCCAGCAGCGTAGCCCGGGGGTGGGCGGGCTACAATGAGCAGTTCTTC.

V usage is TRBV9 and J usage is TRBJ2-1; no firm D call. This CDR3 has 11 amino acids. V lost 0 bases and J lost 8, with 3 bases in between. In germline, CDR1 is SGDLS, CDR2 YYNGEE. CDR3 in DNA: TGTGCCAGCAGCGTAGGAGATGAGCAGTTCTTC. Translated: CASSVGDEQFF.

V usage is TRBV30 and J usage is TRBJ2-3; D call uncertain. The germline V gene encodes CDR1 GTSNPN and CDR2 SVGIG (reference sequence). There are 13 residues in the CDR3. Trimming stripped 4 bases from V and 1 base from J, with 9 bases between. In DNA form, the CDR3 reads TGTGCCTGGATCAAGAGTGGCACAGATACGCAGTATTTT. Its protein is CAWIKSGTDTQYF. Based on the CDR3 plus reference TRBV30 and TRBJ2-3, the full variable domain is SQTIHQWPATLVQPVGSPLSLECTVEGTSNPNLYWYRQAAGRGLQLLFYSVGIGQISSEVPQNLSASRPQDRQFILSSKKLLLSDSGFYLCAWIKSGTDTQYFGPGTRLTVL.

This clone was found once. The chain employs TRBV13 and TRBJ1-4, with D unresolved. Germline CDR1 reads PRHDT; CDR2 reads FYEKMQ (reference sequence). The ends were cut back, 3 bases at V and 7 bases at J, with 12 bases in the middle. The CDR3 has 14 residues. The CDR3 sequence is CASSFGTHSEKLFF. CDR3 sequence (DNA): TGTGCCAGCAGCTTTGGCACCCATTCTGAAAAACTGTTTTTT.

V and J are TRBV6-5 and TRBJ1-2, with D tentatively TRBD1 (5 bases). The V gene lost 5 bases and the J gene lost 2 bases, with 9 bases spanning the gap. Germline CDR1 is MNHEY and CDR2 is SVGAGI. This CDR3 has 13 residues. CDR3 DNA sequence: TGTGCCAGCAGTCCCGACAGAAACTATGGCTACACCTTC. It specifies CASSPDRNYGYTF.

The gene calls are TRBV5-1 and TRBJ2-7; TRBD1 aligns across 9 bases. This CDR3 spans 14 amino acids. The V and J ends lost 3 bases and 2 bases, in that order; junction bases with no gene match: 3. CDR1 and CDR2 from the germline V gene are SGHRS and YFSETQ. The CDR3 nucleotides read TGCGCCAGCAGCTGGGGGACAGGGCCCTACGAGCAGTACTTC. Its protein product is CASSWGTGPYEQYF.

V gene TRBV28 combines with J gene TRBJ1-2; D gene uncertain. V lost 5 bases and J lost 8, with 15 bases in between. The CDR3 runs to 13 residues. CDR1 is MDHEN and CDR2 is SYDVKM in the germline V gene. CDR3 bases: TGTGCCAGCAGTACCGGAAGGGCGGGGGGCTACACCTTC. This encodes CASSTGRAGGYTF.